This entry features one TCR beta chain sequence. The antigen is not known. The CDR3 is 11 amino acids. The ends were cut back, 4 bases at V and 2 bases at J, with 3 bases in the middle. Germline V gene sequence: CDR1 SGHRS, CDR2 YFSETQ. The sample belongs to a study of T cell responses to AZD1222 COVID-19 vaccine. The study's findings and limits: Samples come after the peak T cell response, not at day 14.

TCRdb's copy holds only in-frame clones and misses some; the assay was immunoSEQ multiplex PCR. The sample records about 31,000 clones, approximately 88% being singletons. The TCR originated in an adult who received the AZD1222 COVID-19 vaccine. Here the sequenced sample was peripheral blood, taken 28 days after the second AZD1222 dose. The chain couples TRBV5-1 to TRBJ2-5; no reliable D call. CDR3: CASSEQETQYF. As DNA, the CDR3 is TGCGCCAGCAGCGAACAAGAGACCCAGTACTTC.